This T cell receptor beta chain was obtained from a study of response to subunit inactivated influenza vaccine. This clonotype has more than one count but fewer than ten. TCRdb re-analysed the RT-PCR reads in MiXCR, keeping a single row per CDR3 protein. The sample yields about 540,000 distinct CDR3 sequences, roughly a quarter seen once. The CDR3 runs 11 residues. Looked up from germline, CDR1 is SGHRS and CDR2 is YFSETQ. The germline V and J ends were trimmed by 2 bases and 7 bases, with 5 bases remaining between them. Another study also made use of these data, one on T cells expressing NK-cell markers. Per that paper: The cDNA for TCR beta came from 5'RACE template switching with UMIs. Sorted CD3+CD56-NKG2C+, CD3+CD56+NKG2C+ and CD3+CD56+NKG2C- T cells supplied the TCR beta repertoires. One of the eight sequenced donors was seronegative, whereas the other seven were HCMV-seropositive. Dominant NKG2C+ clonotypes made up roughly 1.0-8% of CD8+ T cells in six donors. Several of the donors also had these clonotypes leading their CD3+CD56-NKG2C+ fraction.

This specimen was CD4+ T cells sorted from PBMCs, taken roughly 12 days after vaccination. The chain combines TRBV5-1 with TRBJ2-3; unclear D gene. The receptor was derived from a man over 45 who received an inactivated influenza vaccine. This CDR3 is CASSLLYTQYF. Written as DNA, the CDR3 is TGCGCCAGCAGCTTATTATATACGCAGTATTTT. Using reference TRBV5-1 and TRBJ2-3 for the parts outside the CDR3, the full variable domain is KAGVTQTPRYLIKTRGQQVTLSCSPISGHRSVSWYQQTPGQGLQFLFEYFSETQRNKGNFPGRFSGRQFSNSRSEMNVSTLELGDSALYLCASSLLYTQYFGPGTRLTVL.